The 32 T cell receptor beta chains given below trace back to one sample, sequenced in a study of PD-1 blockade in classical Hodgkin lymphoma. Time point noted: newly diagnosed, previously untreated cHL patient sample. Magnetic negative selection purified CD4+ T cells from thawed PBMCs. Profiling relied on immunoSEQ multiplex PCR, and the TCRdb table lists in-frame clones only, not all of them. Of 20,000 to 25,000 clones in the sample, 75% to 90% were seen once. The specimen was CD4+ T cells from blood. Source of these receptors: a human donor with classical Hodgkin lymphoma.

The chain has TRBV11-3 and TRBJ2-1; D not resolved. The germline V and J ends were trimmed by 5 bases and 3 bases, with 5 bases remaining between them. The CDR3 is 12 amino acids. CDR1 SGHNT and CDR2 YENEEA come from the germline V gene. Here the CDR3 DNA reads TGTGCCAGCAGCCGAAACTACAATGAGCAGTTCTTC. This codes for CASSRNYNEQFF.

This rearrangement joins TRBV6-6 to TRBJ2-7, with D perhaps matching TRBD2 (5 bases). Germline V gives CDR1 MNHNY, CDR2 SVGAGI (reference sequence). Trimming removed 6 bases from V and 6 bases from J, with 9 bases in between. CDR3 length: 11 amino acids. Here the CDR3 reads CASSRAGEQYF. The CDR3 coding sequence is TGTGCCAGCAGCCGGGCGGGCGAGCAGTACTTC.

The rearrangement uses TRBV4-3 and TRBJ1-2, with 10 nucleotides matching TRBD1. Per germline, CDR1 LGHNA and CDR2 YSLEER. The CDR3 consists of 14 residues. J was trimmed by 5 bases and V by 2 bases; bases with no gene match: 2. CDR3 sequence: CASSQWDRGYGYTF. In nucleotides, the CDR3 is TGCGCCAGCAGCCAATGGGACAGGGGATATGGCTACACCTTC.

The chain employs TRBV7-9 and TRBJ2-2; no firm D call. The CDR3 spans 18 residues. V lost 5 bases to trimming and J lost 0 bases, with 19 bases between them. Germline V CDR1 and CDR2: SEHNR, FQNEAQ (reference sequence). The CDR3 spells CASSPPPAKLTNTGELFF. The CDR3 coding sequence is TGTGCCAGCAGCCCCCCCCCGGCTAAACTTACGAACACCGGGGAGCTGTTTTTT. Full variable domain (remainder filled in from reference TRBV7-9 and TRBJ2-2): DTGVSQNPRHKITKRGQNVTFRCDPISEHNRLYWYRQTLGQGPEFLTYFQNEAQLEKSRLLSDRFSAERPKGSFSTLEIQRTEQGDSAMYLCASSPPPAKLTNTGELFFGEGSRLTVL.

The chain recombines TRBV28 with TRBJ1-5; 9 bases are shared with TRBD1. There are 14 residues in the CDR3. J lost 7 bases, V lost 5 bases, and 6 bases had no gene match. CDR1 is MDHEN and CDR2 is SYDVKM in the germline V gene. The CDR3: CASSPDRGEQPQHF. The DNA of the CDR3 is TGTGCCAGCAGTCCAGACAGGGGGGAACAGCCCCAGCATTTT.

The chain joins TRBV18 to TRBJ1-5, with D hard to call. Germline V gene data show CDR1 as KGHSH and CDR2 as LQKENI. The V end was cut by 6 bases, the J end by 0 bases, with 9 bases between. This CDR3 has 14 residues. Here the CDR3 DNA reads TGTGCCAGCTCCCCCGGGGATAGCAATCAGCCCCAGCATTTT. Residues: CASSPGDSNQPQHF. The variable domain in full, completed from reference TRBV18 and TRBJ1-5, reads NAGVMQNPRHLVRRRGQEARLRCSPMKGHSHVYWYRQLPEEGLKFMVYLQKENIIDESGMPKERFSAEFPKEGPSILRIQQVVRGDSAAYFCASSPGDSNQPQHFGDGTRLSIL.

The CDR3, as DNA: TGTGCCAGCAGCTTATTGGGCCTACTAGCGCCCCTGAGCTCCTACGAGCAGTACTTC. It translates to CASSLLGLLAPLSSYEQYF. The chain combines TRBV11-2 with TRBJ2-7; 7 nucleotides match TRBD2. Germline V gene data show CDR1 as SGHAT and CDR2 as FQNNGV. J gave up 0 bases and V 2 bases, and 16 bases lay outside the gene matches. This CDR3 is 19 amino acids long.

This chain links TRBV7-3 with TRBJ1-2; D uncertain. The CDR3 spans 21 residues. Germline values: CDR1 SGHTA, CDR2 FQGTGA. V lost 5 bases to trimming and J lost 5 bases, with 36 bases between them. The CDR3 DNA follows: TGTGCCAGCAGCCCCACCACACGTCCCCCTTCGGCGGCCCACGGAATATATGGCTACACCTTC. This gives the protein CASSPTTRPPSAAHGIYGYTF.

The CDR3 is CASSETRYNEQFF. The CDR3 region has the DNA TGTGCCAGCAGCGAAACTAGATACAATGAGCAGTTCTTC. The chain carries TRBV7-9 and TRBJ2-1; D may be TRBD2 (5 bases). V was pared by 5 bases and J by 4 bases, with 9 bases between. The CDR3 covers 13 residues. Germline V gene lookup returns CDR1 SEHNR and CDR2 FQNEAQ (reference sequence).

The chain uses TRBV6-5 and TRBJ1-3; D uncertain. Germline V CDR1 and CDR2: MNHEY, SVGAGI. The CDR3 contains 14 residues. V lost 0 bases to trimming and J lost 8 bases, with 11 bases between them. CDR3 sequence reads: CASSYSGPVDTIYF. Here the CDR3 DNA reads TGTGCCAGCAGTTACTCCGGACCGGTGGACACCATATATTTT.

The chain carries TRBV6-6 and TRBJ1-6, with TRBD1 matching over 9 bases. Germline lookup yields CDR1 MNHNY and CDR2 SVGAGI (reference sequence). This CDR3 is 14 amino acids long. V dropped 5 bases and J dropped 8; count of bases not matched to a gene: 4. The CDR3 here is CASSATGGDSPLHF. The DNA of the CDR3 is TGTGCCAGCAGTGCGACAGGGGGTGATTCACCCCTCCACTTT.

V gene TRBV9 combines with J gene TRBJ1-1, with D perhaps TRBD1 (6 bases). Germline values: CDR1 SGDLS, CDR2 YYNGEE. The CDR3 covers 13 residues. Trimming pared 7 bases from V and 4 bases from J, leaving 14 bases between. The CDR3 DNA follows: TGTGCCAGCGCGAGGGGGGTAGGCACTGAAGCTTTCTTT. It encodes CASARGVGTEAFF.

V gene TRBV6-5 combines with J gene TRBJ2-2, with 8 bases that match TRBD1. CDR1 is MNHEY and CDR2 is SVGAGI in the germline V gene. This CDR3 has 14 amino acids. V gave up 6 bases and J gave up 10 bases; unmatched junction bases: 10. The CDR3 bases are TGTGCCAGCAGCGGACAGGGTCGATTGGAGGAGCTGTTTTTT. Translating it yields CASSGQGRLEELFF.

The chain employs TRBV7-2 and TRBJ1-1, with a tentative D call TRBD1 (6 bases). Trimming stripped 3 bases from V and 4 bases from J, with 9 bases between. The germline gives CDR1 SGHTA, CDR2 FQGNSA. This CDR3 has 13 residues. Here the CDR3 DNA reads TGTGCCAGCAGCTTTAGGGGGAGCACTGAAGCTTTCTTT. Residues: CASSFRGSTEAFF.

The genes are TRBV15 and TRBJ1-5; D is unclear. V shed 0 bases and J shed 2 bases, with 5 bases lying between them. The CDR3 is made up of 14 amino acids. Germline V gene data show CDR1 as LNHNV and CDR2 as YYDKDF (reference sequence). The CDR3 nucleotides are TGTGCCACCAGCAGAGATGGGGGCAATCAGCCCCAGCATTTT. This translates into CATSRDGGNQPQHF.

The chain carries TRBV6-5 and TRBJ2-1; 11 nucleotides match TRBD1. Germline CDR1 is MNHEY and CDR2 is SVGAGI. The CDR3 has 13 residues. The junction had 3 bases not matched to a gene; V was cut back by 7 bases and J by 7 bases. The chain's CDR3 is CASKGQGENEQFF. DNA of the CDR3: TGTGCCAGCAAGGGACAGGGGGAGAATGAGCAGTTCTTC.

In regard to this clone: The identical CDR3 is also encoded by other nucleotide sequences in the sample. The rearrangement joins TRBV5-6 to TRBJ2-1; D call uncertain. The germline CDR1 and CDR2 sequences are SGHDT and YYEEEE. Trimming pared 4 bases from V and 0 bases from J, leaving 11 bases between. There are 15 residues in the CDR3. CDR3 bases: TGTGCCAGCAGCCCCGGGTTAAGCTCCTACAATGAGCAGTTCTTC. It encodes CASSPGLSSYNEQFF.

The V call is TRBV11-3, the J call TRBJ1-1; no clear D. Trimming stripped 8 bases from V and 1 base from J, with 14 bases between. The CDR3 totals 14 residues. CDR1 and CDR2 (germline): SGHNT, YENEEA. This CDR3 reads CASGPTLPNTEAFF. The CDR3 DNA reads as TGTGCCAGCGGCCCAACTCTACCGAACACTGAAGCTTTCTTT.

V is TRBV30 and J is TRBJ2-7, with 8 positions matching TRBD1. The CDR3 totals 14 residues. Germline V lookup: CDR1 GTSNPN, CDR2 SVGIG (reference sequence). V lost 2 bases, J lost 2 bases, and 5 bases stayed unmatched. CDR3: CAWSLPGQAYEQYF. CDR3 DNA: TGTGCCTGGAGTCTGCCGGGACAGGCCTACGAGCAGTACTTC.

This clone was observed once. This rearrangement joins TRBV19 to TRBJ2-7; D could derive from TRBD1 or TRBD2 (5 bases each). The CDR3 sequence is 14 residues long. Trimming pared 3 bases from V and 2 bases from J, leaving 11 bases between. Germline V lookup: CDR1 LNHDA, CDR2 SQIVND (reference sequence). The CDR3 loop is CASSIPGPTYEQYF. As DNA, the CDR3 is TGTGCCAGTAGTATCCCGGGACCTACCTACGAGCAGTACTTC.

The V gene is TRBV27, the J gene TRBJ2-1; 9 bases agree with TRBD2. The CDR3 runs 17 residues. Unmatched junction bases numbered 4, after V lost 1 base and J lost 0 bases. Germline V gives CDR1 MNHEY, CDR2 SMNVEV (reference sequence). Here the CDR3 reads CASSLFHSGSSYNEQFF. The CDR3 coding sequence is TGTGCCAGCAGTTTATTCCATAGCGGGAGCTCCTACAATGAGCAGTTCTTC.

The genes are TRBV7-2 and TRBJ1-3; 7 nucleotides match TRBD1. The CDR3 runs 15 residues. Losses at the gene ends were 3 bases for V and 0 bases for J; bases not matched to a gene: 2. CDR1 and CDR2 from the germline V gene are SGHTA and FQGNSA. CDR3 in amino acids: CASSLDRPSGNTIYF. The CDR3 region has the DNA TGTGCCAGCAGCTTGGACAGGCCCTCTGGAAACACCATATATTTT.

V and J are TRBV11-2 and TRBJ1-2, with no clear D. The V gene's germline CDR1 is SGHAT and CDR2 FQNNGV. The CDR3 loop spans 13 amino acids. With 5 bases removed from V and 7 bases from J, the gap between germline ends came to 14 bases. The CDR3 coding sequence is TGTGCCAGCAGCCTCCGCGACACAGCTGGCTACACCTTC. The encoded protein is CASSLRDTAGYTF.

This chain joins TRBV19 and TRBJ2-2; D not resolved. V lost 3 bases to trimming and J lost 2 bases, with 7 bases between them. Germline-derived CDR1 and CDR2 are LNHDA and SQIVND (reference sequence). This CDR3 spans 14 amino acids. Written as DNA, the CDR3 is TGTGCCAGTAGTATCACCCGCAACACCGGGGAGCTGTTTTTT. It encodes CASSITRNTGELFF.

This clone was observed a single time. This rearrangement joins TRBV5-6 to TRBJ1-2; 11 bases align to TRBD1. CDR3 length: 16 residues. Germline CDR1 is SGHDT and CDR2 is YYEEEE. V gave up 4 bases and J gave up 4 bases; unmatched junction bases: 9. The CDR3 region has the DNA TGTGCCAGCAGCGCCGGGACAGGGGGGTTGCTCTATGGCTACACCTTC. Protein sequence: CASSAGTGGLLYGYTF.

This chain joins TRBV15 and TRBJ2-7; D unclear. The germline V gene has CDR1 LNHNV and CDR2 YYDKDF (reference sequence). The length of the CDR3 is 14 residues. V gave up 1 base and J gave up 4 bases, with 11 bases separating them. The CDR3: CATSRGTLTYEQYF. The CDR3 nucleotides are TGTGCCACCAGCAGAGGAACCCTAACATACGAGCAGTACTTC.

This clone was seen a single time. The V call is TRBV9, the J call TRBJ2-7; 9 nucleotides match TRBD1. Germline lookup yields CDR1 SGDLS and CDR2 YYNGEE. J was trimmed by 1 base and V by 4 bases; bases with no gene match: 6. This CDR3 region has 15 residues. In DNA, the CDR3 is TGTGCCAGCAGCCCAGGGACAGGGACTTCCTACGAGCAGTACTTC. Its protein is CASSPGTGTSYEQYF.

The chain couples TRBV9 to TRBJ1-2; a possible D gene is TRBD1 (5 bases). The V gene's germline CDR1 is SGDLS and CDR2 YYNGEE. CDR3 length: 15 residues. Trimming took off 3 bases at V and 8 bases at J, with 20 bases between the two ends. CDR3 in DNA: TGTGCCAGCAGCGGGGCAGGTAGGGGCCAAGCGGGCTACACCTTC. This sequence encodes CASSGAGRGQAGYTF. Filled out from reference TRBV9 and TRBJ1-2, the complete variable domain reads DSGVTQTPKHLITATGQRVTLRCSPRSGDLSVYWYQQSLDQGLQFLIQYYNGEERAKGNILERFSAQQFPDLHSELNLSSLELGDSALYFCASSGAGRGQAGYTFGSGTRLTVV.

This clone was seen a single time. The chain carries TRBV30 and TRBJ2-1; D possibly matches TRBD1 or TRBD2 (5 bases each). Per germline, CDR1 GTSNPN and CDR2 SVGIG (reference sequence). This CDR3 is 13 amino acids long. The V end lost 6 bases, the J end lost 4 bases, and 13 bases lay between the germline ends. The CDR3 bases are TGTGCCTGCCCCCGGGGACCTTACAATGAGCAGTTCTTC. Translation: CACPRGPYNEQFF.

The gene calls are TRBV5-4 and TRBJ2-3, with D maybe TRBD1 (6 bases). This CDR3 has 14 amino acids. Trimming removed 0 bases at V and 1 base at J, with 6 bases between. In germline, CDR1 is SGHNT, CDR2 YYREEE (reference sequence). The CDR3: CASSLDRGTDTQYF. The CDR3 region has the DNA TGTGCCAGCAGCTTGGACAGGGGCACAGATACGCAGTATTTT.

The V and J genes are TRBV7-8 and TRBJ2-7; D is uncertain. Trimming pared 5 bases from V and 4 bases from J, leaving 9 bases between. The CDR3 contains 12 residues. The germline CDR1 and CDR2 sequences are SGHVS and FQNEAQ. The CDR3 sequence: CASSPAAYEQYF. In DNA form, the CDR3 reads TGTGCCAGCAGCCCAGCCGCATACGAGCAGTACTTC.

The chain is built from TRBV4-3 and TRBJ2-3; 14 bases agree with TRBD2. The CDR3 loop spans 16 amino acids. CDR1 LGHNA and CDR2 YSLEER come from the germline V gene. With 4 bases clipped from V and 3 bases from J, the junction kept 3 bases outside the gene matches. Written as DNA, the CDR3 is TGCGCCAGCAGCCCAGGGACTAGCGGGAGAACAGATACGCAGTATTTT. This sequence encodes CASSPGTSGRTDTQYF.